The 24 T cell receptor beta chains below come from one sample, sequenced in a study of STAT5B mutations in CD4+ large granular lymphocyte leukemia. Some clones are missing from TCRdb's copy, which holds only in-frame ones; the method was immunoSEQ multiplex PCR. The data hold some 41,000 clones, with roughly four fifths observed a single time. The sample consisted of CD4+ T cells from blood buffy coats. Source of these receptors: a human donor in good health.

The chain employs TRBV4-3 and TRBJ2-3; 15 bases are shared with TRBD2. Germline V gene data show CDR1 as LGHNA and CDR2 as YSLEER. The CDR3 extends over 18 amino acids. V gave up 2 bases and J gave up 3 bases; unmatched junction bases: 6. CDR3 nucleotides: TGCGCCAGCAGCCAAACCGGGACTAGCGGGAGGCTGACAGATACGCAGTATTTT. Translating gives CASSQTGTSGRLTDTQYF.

CDR3 loop: CASSPNLKGYTF. Written as DNA, the CDR3 is TGTGCCAGCAGCCCTAACTTAAAGGGCTACACCTTC. The rearrangement uses TRBV7-2 and TRBJ1-2; D gene ambiguous. Deletions cut 5 bases from V and 8 bases from J, with 12 bases between. CDR3 length: 12 amino acids. In germline, CDR1 is SGHTA, CDR2 FQGNSA.

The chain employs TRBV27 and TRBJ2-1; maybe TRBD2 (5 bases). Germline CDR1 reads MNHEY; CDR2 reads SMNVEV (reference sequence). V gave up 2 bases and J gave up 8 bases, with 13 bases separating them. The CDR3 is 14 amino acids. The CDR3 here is CASSLGGAHYEQFF. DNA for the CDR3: TGTGCCAGCAGTTTAGGAGGTGCCCATTATGAGCAGTTCTTC.

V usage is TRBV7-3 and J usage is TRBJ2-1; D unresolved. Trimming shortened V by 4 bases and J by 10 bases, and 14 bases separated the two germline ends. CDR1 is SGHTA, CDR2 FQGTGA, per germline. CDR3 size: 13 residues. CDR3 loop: CASSSELLGEQFF. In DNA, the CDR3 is TGTGCCAGCAGCTCCGAGTTGTTAGGAGAGCAGTTCTTC. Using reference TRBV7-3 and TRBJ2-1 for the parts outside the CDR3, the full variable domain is GAGVSQTPSNKVTEKGKYVELRCDPISGHTALYWYRQSLGQGPEFLIYFQGTGAADDSGLPNDRFFAVRPEGSVSTLKIQRTERGDSAVYLCASSSELLGEQFFGPGTRLTVL.

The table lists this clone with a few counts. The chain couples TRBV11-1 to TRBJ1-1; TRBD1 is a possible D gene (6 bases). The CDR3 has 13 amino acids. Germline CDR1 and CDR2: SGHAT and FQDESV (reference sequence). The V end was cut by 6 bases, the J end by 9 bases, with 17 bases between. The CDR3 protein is CASSQGTYPKAFF. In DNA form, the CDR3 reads TGTGCCAGCAGTCAGGGGACTTACCCCAAAGCTTTCTTT.

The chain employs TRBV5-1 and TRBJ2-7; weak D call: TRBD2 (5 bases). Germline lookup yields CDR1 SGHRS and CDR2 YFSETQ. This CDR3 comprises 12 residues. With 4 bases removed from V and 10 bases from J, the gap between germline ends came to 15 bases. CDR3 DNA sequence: TGCGCCAGCAGCCCTGAGGGAGAGGAACAGTACTTC. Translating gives CASSPEGEEQYF.

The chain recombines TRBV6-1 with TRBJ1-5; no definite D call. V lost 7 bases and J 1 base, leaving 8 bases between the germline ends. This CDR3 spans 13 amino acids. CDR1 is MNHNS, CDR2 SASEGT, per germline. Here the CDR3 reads CASKFGSNQPQHF. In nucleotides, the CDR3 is TGTGCCAGCAAGTTCGGCAGCAATCAGCCCCAGCATTTT.

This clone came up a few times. CDR3: CASSRGQAFGYTF. Written as DNA, the CDR3 is TGCGCCAGCAGCCGCGGACAGGCTTTTGGCTACACCTTC. V gene TRBV5-1 combines with J gene TRBJ1-2, with 7 bases lining up with TRBD1. Looked up from germline, CDR1 is SGHRS and CDR2 is YFSETQ. Trimming cost V 4 bases and J 7 bases; bases outside gene matches: 7. The CDR3 has 13 residues.

Here the CDR3 DNA reads TGTGCCAGCTGGGTAGAAAGCAATCAGCCCCAGCATTTT. Its translation is CASWVESNQPQHF. The V and J genes are TRBV6-1 and TRBJ1-5; D not resolved. Germline V gene lookup returns CDR1 MNHNS and CDR2 SASEGT. The CDR3 covers 13 residues. V was cut by 8 bases and J by 1 base, with 9 bases left in between.

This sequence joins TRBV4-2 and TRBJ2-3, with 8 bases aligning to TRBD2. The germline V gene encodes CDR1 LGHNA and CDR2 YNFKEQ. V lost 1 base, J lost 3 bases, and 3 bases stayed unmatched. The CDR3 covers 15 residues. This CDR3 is CASSQARGGTDTQYF. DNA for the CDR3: TGTGCCAGCAGCCAAGCCCGCGGGGGGACAGATACGCAGTATTTT.

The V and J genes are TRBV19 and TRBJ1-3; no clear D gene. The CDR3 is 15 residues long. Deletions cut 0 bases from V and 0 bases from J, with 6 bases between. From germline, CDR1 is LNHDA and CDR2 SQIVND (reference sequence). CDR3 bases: TGTGCCAGTAGTATAGAAGCGTCCTCTGGAAACACCATATATTTT. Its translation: CASSIEASSGNTIYF.

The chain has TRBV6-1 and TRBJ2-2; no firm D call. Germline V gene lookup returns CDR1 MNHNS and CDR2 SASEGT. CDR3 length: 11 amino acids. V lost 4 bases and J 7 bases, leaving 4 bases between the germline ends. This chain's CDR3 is CASSVIGELFF. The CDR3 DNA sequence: TGTGCCAGCAGTGTGATCGGGGAGCTGTTTTTT.

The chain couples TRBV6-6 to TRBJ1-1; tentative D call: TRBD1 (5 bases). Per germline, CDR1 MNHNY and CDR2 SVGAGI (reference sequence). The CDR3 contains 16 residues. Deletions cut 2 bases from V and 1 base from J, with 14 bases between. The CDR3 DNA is TGTGCCAGCAGTTACCAGGGCCTCCCGCAGAACACTGAAGCTTTCTTT. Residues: CASSYQGLPQNTEAFF.

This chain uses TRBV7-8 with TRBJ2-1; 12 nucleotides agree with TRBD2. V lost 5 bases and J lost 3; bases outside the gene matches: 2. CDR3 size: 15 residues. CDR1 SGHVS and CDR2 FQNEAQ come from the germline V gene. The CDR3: CASSQTSGSYNEQFF. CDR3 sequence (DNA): TGTGCCAGCAGCCAGACTAGCGGGAGCTACAATGAGCAGTTCTTC.

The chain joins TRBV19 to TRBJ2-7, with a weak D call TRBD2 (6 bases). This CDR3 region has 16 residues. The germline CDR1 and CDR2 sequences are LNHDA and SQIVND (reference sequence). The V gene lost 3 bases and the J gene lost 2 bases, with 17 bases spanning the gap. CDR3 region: CASSIRGGTGAYEQYF. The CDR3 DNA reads TGTGCCAGTAGTATCCGTGGTGGGACTGGAGCCTACGAGCAGTACTTC.

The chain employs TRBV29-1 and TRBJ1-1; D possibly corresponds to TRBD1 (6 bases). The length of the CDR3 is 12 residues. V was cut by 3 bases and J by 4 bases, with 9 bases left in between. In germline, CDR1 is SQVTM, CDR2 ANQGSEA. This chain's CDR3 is CSVEGAGTEAFF. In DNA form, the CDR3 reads TGCAGCGTTGAGGGGGCGGGCACTGAAGCTTTCTTT.

This CDR3 is CASSEQGSGYTF. The CDR3 nucleotides are TGCGCCAGCAGCGAACAGGGAAGTGGCTACACCTTC. This rearrangement joins TRBV5-1 to TRBJ1-2, with a possible D match to TRBD1 (6 bases). Trimming stripped 4 bases from V and 7 bases from J, with 11 bases between. CDR1 is SGHRS, CDR2 YFSETQ, per germline. The CDR3 sequence is 12 residues long.

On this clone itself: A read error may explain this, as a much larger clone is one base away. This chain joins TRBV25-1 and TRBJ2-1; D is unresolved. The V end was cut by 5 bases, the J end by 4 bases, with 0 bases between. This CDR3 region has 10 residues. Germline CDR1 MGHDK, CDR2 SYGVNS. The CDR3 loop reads CASSYNEQFF. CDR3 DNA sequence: TGTGCCAGCAGTTACAATGAGCAGTTCTTC.

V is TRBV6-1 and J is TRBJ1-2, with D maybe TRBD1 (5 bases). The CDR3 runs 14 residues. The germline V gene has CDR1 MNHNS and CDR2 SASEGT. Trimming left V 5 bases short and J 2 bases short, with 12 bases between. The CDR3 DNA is TGTGCCAGCAGTCTACAGACAGCCAACTATGGCTACACCTTC. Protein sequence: CASSLQTANYGYTF.

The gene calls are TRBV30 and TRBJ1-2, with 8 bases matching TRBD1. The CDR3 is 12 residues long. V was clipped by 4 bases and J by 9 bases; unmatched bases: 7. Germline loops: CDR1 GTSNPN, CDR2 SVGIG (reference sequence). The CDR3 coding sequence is TGTGCCTGGACTACAGGGGGGCGAAGCTACACCTTC. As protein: CAWTTGGRSYTF. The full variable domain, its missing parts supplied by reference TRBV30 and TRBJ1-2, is SQTIHQWPATLVQPVGSPLSLECTVEGTSNPNLYWYRQAAGRGLQLLFYSVGIGQISSEVPQNLSASRPQDRQFILSSKKLLLSDSGFYLCAWTTGGRSYTFGSGTRLTVV.

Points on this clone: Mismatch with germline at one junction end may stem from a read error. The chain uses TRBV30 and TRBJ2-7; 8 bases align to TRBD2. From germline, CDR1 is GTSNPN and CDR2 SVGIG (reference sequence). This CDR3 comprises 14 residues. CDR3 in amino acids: CAWSVGDTAGGYVF. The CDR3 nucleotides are TGTGCCTGGAGTGTAGGTGACACCGCGGGAGGCTATGTCTTC.

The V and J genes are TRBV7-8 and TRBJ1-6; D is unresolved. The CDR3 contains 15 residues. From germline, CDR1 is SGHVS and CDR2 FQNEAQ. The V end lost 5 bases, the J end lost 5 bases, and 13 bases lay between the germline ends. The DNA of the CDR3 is TGTGCCAGCAGCCCCTTATGGGGAAATAATTCACCCCTCCACTTT. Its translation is CASSPLWGNNSPLHF.

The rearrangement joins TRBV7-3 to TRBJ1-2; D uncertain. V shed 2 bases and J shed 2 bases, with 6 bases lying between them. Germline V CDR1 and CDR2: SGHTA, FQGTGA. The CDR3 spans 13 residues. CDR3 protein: CASSLGFNYGYTF. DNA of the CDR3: TGTGCCAGCAGCTTAGGCTTCAACTATGGCTACACCTTC.

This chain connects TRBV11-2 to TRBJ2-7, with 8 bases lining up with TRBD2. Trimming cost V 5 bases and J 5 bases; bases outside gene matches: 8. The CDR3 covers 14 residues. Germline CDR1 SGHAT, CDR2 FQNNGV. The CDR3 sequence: CASSASGSSNEQYF. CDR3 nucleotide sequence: TGTGCCAGCAGCGCAAGCGGGAGTAGTAACGAGCAGTACTTC. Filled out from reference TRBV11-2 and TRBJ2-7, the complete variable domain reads EAGVAQSPRYKIIEKRQSVAFWCNPISGHATLYWYQQILGQGPKLLIQFQNNGVVDDSQLPKDRFSAERLKGVDSTLKIQPAKLEDSAVYLCASSASGSSNEQYFGPGTRLTVT.